This T cell receptor beta chain was obtained from a study of post-analysis software for immune sequencing data. In the study overall: Relapsing-remitting, secondary progressive and progressive-relapsing forms made up the multiple sclerosis disease courses. Study conclusions and caveats: Samples from a shared batch, those prepared together, strongly co-clustered by F measure. Relative to controls, patients with multiple sclerosis showed significantly lower normalized Chao1 diversity. TRBV5-6, TRBV5-1 and TRBV20-1 belonged to a set of about 5 TRBV segments that were more frequent in patients than controls.

Incorporated into the TCR beta cDNA libraries were unique molecular identifiers, which served to reduce PCR and sequencing biases. cDNA molecules numbering approximately 500,000 came from roughly 1.1 to 9.2 million T cells. A single record per CDR3 protein comes from TCRdb applying MiXCR to the PCR reads. This sample has roughly 600,000 distinct CDR3 sequences; around 47% occur once, and the top ten carry under 2%. With regard to this clonotype: The target antigen is unknown.

Per germline, CDR1 SGHRS and CDR2 YFSETQ. The germline V and J ends were trimmed by 4 bases and 3 bases, with 14 bases remaining between them. This CDR3 region has 14 residues. This TCR derives from a girl aged 5 to 17 with multiple sclerosis. The chain links TRBV5-1 to TRBJ2-7; D perhaps matches TRBD1 (6 bases). The sample taken for sequencing was blood. CDR3 amino acids: CASSPGTQGYEQYF. For the CDR3, the DNA is TGCGCCAGCAGCCCCGGAACACAGGGCTACGAGCAGTACTTC.